The 3 T cell receptor beta chains below were found in one sample sequenced in a study of shared clonotypes between healthy human individuals. Libraries were prepared by immunoSEQ multiplex PCR; TCRdb keeps only in-frame clonotypes and omits some of them. The data hold fewer than 2.5 million clones, with 93% observed a single time. Sequencing was carried out using naive CD4+ T cells from PBMCs. Subset noted: CD45RA+ positively selected. These TCRs come from a man between 18 and 35 years old in good health. Some clones in this sample may be carry-over from other donors' samples.

The chain combines TRBV7-2 with TRBJ2-3; perhaps TRBD2 as D (6 bases). Germline CDR1 reads SGHTA; CDR2 reads FQGNSA. Trimming removed 6 bases from V and 3 bases from J, with 13 bases in between. The CDR3 totals 14 residues. CDR3 residues: CASRVQRVTDTQYF. Here the CDR3 DNA reads TGTGCCAGCAGAGTCCAGCGGGTGACAGATACGCAGTATTTT. The full variable domain, in which reference TRBV7-2 and TRBJ2-3 provide the parts outside the CDR3, is GAGVSQSPSNKVTEKGKDVELRCDPISGHTALYWYRQSLGQGLEFLIYFQGNSAPDKSGLPSDRFSAERTGGSVSTLTIQRTQQEDSAVYLCASRVQRVTDTQYFGPGTRLTVL.

The V gene is TRBV11-3, the J gene TRBJ2-1; 14 bases are shared with TRBD2. The CDR3 contains 15 residues. Germline-derived CDR1 and CDR2 are SGHNT and YENEEA. J gave up 8 bases and V 5 bases, and 5 bases lay outside the gene matches. The CDR3 is CASSPGLAGVDEQFF. CDR3 bases: TGTGCCAGCAGCCCGGGACTAGCGGGAGTGGATGAGCAGTTCTTC.

V gene TRBV6-1 combines with J gene TRBJ2-1; perhaps TRBD2 as D (6 bases). Germline CDR1 reads MNHNS; CDR2 reads SASEGT. The CDR3 has 12 amino acids. V was trimmed by 3 bases and J by 9 bases, leaving 9 bases between them. The CDR3 nucleotides read TGTGCCAGCAGTGATCGCGGGGTTGAGCAGTTCTTC. It encodes CASSDRGVEQFF.